This T cell receptor (beta chain) was identified during a study of T cell responses to AZD1222 COVID-19 vaccine. CDR1 and CDR2 from the germline V gene are MNHEY and SVGAGI. The CDR3 covers 15 residues. Deletions cut 1 base from V and 4 bases from J, with 13 bases between. Profiled with immunoSEQ multiplex PCR; TCRdb holds only in-frame clones, not every one. In the table there are under 150,000 clones, roughly nine tenths of which are singletons. The sequencing used peripheral blood, collected 28 days after the second AZD1222 dose. The chain carries TRBV6-5 and TRBJ1-2; D is undetermined. This receptor was obtained from an adult who received the AZD1222 COVID-19 vaccine. This CDR3 is CASSYLTAEGYGYTF. CDR3 DNA: TGTGCCAGCAGTTACTTGACTGCGGAGGGCTATGGCTACACCTTC.